The clone carrying this T cell receptor beta chain was observed a handful of times. Germline-derived CDR1 and CDR2 are SGHDT and YYEEEE. The CDR3 totals 13 residues. V was pared by 4 bases and J by 2 bases, with 2 bases of the junction left unmatched. These data belong to a study of CD8 T cells in Susac syndrome. Across the whole study: Treatment status at blood draw for the Susac syndrome patients was therapy-naive, corticosteroids, or intravenous immunoglobulin alone.

RNA totalling about 0.5 to 1 ug underwent reverse transcription with random hexamers. Coverage of TCR beta CDR3 amplification by immunoSEQ multiplex PCR extended to 54 Vbeta and 13 Jbeta. TCRdb ran MiXCR on the immunoSEQ multiplex PCR reads and lists one entry per CDR3 protein. The sample yields hundreds of thousands of distinct CDR3 sequences, about 94% seen once. From blood CD8+ and CD4+ T cells, the TCR beta chain was sequenced. TEMRA cells were FACS-enriched and CD8+ and CD4+ T cells negatively isolated. The receptor comes from a human donor with Susac syndrome. The source material was CD4+ T cells from PBMCs. The chain couples TRBV5-6 to TRBJ2-5, with 7 bases lining up with TRBD2. CDR3 sequence: CASSGGGQETQYF. The CDR3 DNA follows: TGTGCCAGCAGCGGGGGGGGTCAAGAGACCCAGTACTTC.